The rows below give T cell receptor beta chains drawn from one sample of a study of read filtering for tumor transcriptome and immune sequencing. TCRdb processed the reads anew with MiXCR; each CDR3 protein has one entry. The table shows some 120,000 distinct CDR3 sequences, with about an eighth occurring only once. The sample comprised a population of CD138-negative cells sorted from bone marrow. Every receptor here comes from a donor over 35 with multiple myeloma. The conserved cysteine and the conserved F or W are not part of the CDR3 here.

J gene,V gene,CDR3 protein
TRBJ2-2,TRBV15,ATSRAGQGATGELF
TRBJ1-1,TRBV11-2,ASSVTANEAF
TRBJ2-1,TRBV28,ASRLAREQF
TRBJ2-1,TRBV6-6,ASSYRESNEQF
TRBJ2-4,TRBV12-3/TRBV12-4,ASSLSDIQY
TRBJ2-3,TRBV11-2,ASRLQYSTDTQY
TRBJ2-5,TRBV7-2,ASSPSGAPQETQY
TRBJ2-1,TRBV4-1,ASSQEGSQAVNEQF
TRBJ2-7,TRBV7-8,AGSQDRGSSYEQY
TRBJ2-3,TRBV9,ASSVTDVTDTQY
TRBJ2-3,TRBV29-1,SVVPGRGGLTDTQY
TRBJ2-2,TRBV5-1,ASSPIQGAGELF
TRBJ2-1,TRBV7-9,ASSLSGSYGNEQF
TRBJ1-5,TRBV19,ASSIRTNQPQH
TRBJ2-7,TRBV6-6,ASNPGATGVEQY
TRBJ1-5,TRBV7-2,ASSRWGGVAGERYSNQPQH
TRBJ2-1,TRBV7-2,ASSRTAGEGGNEQF
TRBJ2-5,TRBV6-1,ASSVSRGQETQY
TRBJ2-3,TRBV20-1,SARDALAAISTDTQY
TRBJ1-1,TRBV6-5,ASRNGQGAYPNTEAF
TRBJ2-7,TRBV29-1,SVAGAVEGEYAEQY
TRBJ1-2,TRBV6-1,ASSERDGRNYGYT
TRBJ2-7,TRBV4-2,ASSQERGYEQY
TRBJ2-2,TRBV4-1,ASSPRAGANTGELF
TRBJ1-5,TRBV12-3/TRBV12-4,ASSLRNSNQPQH
TRBJ2-1,TRBV20-1,SAPTSGTNEQF
TRBJ1-1,TRBV6-2/TRBV6-3,ASSYSLNTEAF
TRBJ1-1,TRBV5-1,ASRVVGARRTEAF
TRBJ2-7,TRBV3-1,ASSQVRGGNEQY
TRBJ2-2,TRBV28,ASSLMWERAGELF
TRBJ1-5,TRBV4-1,ASSQGRENQPQH
TRBJ2-7,TRBV5-1,ASSLDPGVSSCEQY
TRBJ1-4,TRBV15,ATSRDVYSLNEKLF
TRBJ2-4,TRBV30,AWGIYDRIKNIQY
TRBJ1-2,TRBV24-1,ATSVPGAEGYT
TRBJ2-7,TRBV18,ASSPPDLGLY
TRBJ1-1,TRBV29-1,SVKYRAGNTEAF
TRBJ2-7,TRBV5-8,ASRFVRGQGYEQY
TRBJ2-7,TRBV27,ASSLGRTSGRAYEQY
TRBJ2-1,TRBV28,ASSKYNEQF
TRBJ2-4,TRBV4-1,ASSPRSGSAKNIQY
TRBJ2-2,TRBV12-3/TRBV12-4,GSSLIGPNTGELF
TRBJ2-1,TRBV5-1,ASSLAISATGWDEQF
TRBJ2-7,TRBV6-6,ASSYSKHSSYEQY
TRBJ2-5,TRBV4-2,ASSQEGAEQETQY
TRBJ2-3,TRBV7-2,ASKRGTRIRPDTQY
TRBJ2-3,TRBV12-3/TRBV12-4,ASRQLAGSVYTQY
TRBJ2-3,TRBV18,ASSYRGDTQY
TRBJ1-5,TRBV11-3,ASSLDPDDQPQH
TRBJ2-1,TRBV7-2,ASSLVSSGGLNEQF
TRBJ1-1,TRBV20-1,SARDRGNTEAF
TRBJ1-5,TRBV6-5,ASSLDRDAQPQH
TRBJ2-2,TRBV5-1,ASSLGAPANTGELF
TRBJ2-2,TRBV7-3,ASSSTGVAGGPYTGELF
TRBJ2-1,TRBV7-7,ASSLAGTVDNEQF
TRBJ2-2,TRBV5-4,ASRPAGPLNTGELF